The clone carrying this T cell receptor beta chain was picked up one time. As handled by the study authors: By means of reference gene primer amplification, nucleated cell counts were estimated. Clones were sequenced by immunoSEQ multiplex PCR, and TCRdb holds only the in-frame ones, with some missing. V, J and clone size derive from that table, while D and trimming were established from the DNA sequence. The data show fewer than 80,000 clones, around 89% seen once. This record comes from a study of blood T cell repertoires in COVID-19. For the study at large: The United States, Italy and Spain supplied acute and convalescent COVID-19 samples. T cells, B-cell-depleted T cells, or PBMCs supplied cDNA or gDNA.

V lost 1 base and J lost 2; bases outside the gene matches: 9. The CDR3 spans 17 residues. CDR1 is SGHNT and CDR2 is YYREEE in the germline V gene (reference sequence). This clonotype was sampled from a human donor in a cohort sampled during active COVID-19. Sequenced input: peripheral blood. The chain links TRBV5-4 to TRBJ2-7; 10 bases fit TRBD2. The chain's CDR3 is CASSLPSGSNSPYEQYF. In DNA form, the CDR3 reads TGTGCCAGCAGCTTGCCTAGCGGGAGCAACAGCCCCTACGAGCAGTACTTC.